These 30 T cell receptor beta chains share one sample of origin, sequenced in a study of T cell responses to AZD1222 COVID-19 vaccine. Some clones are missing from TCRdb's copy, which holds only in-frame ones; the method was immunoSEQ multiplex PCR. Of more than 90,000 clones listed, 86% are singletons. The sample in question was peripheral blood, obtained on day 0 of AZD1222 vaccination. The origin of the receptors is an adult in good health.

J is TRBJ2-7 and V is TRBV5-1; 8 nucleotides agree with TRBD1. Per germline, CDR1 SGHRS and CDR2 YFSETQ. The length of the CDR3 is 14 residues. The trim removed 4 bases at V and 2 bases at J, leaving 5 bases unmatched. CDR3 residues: CASSLGQGPYEQYF. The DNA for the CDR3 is TGCGCCAGCAGCCTCGGACAGGGCCCCTACGAGCAGTACTTC.

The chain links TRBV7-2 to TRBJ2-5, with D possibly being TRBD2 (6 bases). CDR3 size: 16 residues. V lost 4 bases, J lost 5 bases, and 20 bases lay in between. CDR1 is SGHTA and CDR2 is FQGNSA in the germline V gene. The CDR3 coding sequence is TGTGCCAGCAGCTCCATGCTATTAACTAGCCGGGAGACCCAGTACTTC. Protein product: CASSSMLLTSRETQYF.

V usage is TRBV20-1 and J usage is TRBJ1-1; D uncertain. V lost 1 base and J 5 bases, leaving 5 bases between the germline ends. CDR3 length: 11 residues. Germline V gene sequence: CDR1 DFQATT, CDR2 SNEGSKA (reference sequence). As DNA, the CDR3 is TGCAGTGCTAGAGCGGTGACTGAAGCTTTCTTT. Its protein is CSARAVTEAFF.

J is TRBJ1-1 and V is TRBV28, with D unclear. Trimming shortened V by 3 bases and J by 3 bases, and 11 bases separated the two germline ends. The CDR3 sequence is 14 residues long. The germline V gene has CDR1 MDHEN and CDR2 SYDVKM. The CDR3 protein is CASSFDNSYTEAFF. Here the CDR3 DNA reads TGTGCCAGCAGTTTTGACAACTCCTACACTGAAGCTTTCTTT. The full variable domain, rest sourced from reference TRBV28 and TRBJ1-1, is DVKVTQSSRYLVKRTGEKVFLECVQDMDHENMFWYRQDPGLGLRLIYFSYDVKMKEKGDIPEGYSVSREKKERFSLILESASTNQTSMYLCASSFDNSYTEAFFGQGTRLTVV.

This CDR3 reads CASSYRRLDEQYF. The DNA of the CDR3 is TGTGCCAGCAGTTACCGCAGATTGGACGAGCAGTACTTC. The chain links TRBV6-2 or TRBV6-3 to TRBJ2-7; D gene ambiguous. Deletions cut 2 bases from V and 5 bases from J, with 10 bases between. The CDR3 contains 13 residues. Germline lookup yields CDR1 MNHEY and CDR2 SVGEGT.

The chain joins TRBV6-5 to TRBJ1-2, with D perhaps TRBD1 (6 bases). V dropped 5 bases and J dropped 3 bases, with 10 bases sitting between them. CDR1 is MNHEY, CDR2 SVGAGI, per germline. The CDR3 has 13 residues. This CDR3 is CASSPGQYYGYTF. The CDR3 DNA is TGTGCCAGCAGTCCGGGACAATACTATGGCTACACCTTC.

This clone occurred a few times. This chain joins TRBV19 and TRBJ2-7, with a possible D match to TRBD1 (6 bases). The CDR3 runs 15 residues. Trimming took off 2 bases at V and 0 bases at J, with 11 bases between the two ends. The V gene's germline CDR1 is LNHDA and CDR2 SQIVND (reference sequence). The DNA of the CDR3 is TGTGCCAGTAGTATACGCCCGGACAGCTCCTACGAGCAGTACTTC. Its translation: CASSIRPDSSYEQYF.

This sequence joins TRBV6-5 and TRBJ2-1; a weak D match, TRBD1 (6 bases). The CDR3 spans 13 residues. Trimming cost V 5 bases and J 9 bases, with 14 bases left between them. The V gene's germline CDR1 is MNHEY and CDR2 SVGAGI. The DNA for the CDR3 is TGTGCCAGCAGTACAACAGGGTCTACTGAGCAGTTCTTC. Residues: CASSTTGSTEQFF.

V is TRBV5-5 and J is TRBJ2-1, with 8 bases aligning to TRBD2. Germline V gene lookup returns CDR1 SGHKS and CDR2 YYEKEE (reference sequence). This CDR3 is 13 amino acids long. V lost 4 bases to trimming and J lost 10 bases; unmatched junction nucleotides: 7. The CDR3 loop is CASSQGLAGEQFF. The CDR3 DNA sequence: TGTGCCAGCAGCCAAGGACTAGCTGGGGAGCAGTTCTTC.

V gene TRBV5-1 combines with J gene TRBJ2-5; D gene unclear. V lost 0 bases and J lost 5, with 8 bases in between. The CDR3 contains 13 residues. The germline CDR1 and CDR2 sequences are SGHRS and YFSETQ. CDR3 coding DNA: TGCGCCAGCAGCTTGGGGGGAAGGGAGACCCAGTACTTC. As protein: CASSLGGRETQYF.

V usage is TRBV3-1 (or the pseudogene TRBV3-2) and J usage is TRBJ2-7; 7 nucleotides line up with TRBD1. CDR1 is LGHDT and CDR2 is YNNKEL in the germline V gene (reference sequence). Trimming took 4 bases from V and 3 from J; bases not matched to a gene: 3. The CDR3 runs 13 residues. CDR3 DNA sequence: TGTGCCAGCAGCCGAGGACAGGACTACGAGCAGTACTTC. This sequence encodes CASSRGQDYEQYF.

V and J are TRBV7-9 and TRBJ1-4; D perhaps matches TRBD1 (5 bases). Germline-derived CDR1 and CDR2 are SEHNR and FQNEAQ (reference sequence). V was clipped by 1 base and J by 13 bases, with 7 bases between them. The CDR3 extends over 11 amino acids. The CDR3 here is CASSLGGLLFF. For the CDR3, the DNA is TGTGCCAGCAGCTTAGGGGGGTTACTGTTTTTT.

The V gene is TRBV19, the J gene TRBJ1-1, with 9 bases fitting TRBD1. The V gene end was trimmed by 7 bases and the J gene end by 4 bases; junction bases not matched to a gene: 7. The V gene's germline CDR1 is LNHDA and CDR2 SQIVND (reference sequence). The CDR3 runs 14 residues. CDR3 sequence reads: CASTLGGQGTEAFF. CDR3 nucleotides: TGTGCCAGTACCCTCGGGGGACAGGGCACTGAAGCTTTCTTT.

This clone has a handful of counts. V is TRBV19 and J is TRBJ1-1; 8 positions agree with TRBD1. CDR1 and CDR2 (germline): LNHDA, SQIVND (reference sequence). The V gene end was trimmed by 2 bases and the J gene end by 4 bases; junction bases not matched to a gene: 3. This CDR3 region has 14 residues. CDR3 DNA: TGTGCCAGTAGTATAATCGACAGGGGCACTGAAGCTTTCTTT. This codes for CASSIIDRGTEAFF.

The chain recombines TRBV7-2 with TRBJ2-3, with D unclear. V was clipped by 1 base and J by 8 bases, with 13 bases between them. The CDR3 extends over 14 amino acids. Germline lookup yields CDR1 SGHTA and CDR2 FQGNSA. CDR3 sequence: CASSLEEWQSTQYF. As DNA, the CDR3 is TGTGCCAGCAGCTTAGAAGAATGGCAGAGTACGCAGTATTTT.

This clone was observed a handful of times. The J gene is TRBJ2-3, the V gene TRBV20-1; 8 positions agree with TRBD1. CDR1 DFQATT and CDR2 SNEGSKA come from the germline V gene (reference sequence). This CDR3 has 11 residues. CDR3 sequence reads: CTGQVTDTQYF. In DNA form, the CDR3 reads TGCACGGGACAGGTCACAGATACGCAGTATTTT.

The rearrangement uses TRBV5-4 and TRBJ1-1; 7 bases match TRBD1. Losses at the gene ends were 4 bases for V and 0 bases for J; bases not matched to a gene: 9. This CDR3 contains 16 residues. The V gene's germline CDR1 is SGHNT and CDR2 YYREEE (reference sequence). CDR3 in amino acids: CASSRGQSQLNTEAFF. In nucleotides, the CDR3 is TGTGCCAGCAGCCGGGGACAGTCCCAACTGAACACTGAAGCTTTCTTT.

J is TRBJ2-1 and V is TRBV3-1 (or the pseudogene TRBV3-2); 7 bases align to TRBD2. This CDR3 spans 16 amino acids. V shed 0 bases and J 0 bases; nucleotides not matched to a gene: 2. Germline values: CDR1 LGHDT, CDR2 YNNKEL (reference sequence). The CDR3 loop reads CASSQEGGSSYNEQFF. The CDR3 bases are TGTGCCAGCAGCCAAGAAGGCGGGAGCTCCTACAATGAGCAGTTCTTC.

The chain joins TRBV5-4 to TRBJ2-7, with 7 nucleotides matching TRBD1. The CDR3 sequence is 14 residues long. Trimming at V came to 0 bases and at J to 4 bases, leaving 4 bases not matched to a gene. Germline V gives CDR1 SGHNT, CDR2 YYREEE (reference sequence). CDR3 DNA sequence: TGTGCCAGCAGCTTGGAACAGGGGTCGTACGAGCAGTACTTC. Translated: CASSLEQGSYEQYF.

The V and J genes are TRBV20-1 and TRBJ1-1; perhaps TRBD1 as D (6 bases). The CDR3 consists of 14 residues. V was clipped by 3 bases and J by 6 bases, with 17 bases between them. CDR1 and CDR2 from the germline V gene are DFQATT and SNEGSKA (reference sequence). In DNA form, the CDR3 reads TGCAGTGCTAGTGAGGACAGTCGATCGGCTGAAGCTTTCTTT. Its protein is CSASEDSRSAEAFF.

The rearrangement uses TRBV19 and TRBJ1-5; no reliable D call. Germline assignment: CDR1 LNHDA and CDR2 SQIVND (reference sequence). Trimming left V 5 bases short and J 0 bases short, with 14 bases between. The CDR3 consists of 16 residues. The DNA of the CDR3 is TGTGCCAGTAGTCCCCGGGATACCTTTAGCAATCAGCCCCAGCATTTT. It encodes CASSPRDTFSNQPQHF.

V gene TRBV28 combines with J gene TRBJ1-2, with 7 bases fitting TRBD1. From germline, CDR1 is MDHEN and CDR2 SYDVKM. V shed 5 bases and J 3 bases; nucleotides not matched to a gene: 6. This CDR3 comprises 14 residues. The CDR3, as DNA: TGTGCCAGCAGTCCCGGGGACAGTTACTATGGCTACACCTTC. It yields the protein CASSPGDSYYGYTF.

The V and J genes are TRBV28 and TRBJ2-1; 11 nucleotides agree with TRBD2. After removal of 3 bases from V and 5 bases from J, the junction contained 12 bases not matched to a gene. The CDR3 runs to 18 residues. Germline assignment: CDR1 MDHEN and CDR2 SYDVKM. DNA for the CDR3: TGTGCCAGCAGTTTTGAGCCGGGGGGACTAGCGGAGCACAATGAGCAGTTCTTC. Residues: CASSFEPGGLAEHNEQFF.

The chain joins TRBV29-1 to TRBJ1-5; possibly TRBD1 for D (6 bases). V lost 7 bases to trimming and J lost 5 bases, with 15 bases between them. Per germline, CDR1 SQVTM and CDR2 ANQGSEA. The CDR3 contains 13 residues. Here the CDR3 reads CSAKIGGDQPQHF. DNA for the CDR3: TGCAGCGCTAAGATAGGGGGGGATCAGCCCCAGCATTTT.

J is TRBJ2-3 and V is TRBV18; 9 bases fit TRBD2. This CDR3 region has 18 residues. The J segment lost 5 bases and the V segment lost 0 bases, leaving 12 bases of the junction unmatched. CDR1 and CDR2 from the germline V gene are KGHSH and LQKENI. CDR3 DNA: TGTGCCAGCTCACCACCCGAGGGAGTAGCGGGAGCCCGAGATACGCAGTATTTT. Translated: CASSPPEGVAGARDTQYF.

This CDR3 is CASSIGTGVYEQYF. The CDR3 DNA follows: TGTGCCAGTAGTATAGGAACAGGGGTCTACGAGCAGTACTTC. V and J are TRBV19 and TRBJ2-7; 7 bases line up with TRBD1. The ends lost 1 base at V and 3 bases at J; junction bases unmatched: 3. The CDR3 spans 14 residues. Germline-derived CDR1 and CDR2 are LNHDA and SQIVND (reference sequence).

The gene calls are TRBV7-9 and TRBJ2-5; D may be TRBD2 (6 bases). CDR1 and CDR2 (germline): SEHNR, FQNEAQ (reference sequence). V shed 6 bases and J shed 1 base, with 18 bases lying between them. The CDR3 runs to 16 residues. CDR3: CASSAISRELQETQYF. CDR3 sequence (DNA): TGTGCCAGCAGTGCCATATCGCGGGAACTCCAAGAGACCCAGTACTTC.

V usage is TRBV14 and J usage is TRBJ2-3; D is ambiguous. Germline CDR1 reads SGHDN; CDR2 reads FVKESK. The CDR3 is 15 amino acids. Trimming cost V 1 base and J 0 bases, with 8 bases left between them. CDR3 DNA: TGTGCCAGCAGCCAAGTACAGATTAGCACAGATACGCAGTATTTT. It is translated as CASSQVQISTDTQYF.

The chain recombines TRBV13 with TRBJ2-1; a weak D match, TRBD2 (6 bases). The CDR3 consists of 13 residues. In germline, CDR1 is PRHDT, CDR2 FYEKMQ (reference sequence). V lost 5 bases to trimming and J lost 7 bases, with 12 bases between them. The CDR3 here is CASSATSRNEQFF. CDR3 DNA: TGTGCCAGCAGCGCGACTAGTAGGAATGAGCAGTTCTTC.

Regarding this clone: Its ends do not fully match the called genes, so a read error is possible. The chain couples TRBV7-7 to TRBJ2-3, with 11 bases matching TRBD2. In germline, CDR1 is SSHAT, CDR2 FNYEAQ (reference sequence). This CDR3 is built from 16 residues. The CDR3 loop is CASSLVAGGPGDTQYF. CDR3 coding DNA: TGTGCTAGCAGCTTAGTAGCGGGAGGGCCGGGGGATACGCAGTATTTT.